These T cell receptor beta chains were read from a single sample in a study of cytomegalovirus exposure and HLA in healthy donors. The protocol was immunoSEQ multiplex PCR, while the TCRdb copy is restricted to in-frame clones and leaves out a portion. The table records fewer than 250,000 clones, approximately 81% of them present only once. The sequencing sample was made of PBMCs. The origin of the receptors is a young man in good health and CMV-seronegative. The CDR3 runs from the conserved cysteine through the conserved F or W. The D gene is left open where the match is weak. The size field is filled for only some rows; it gives once, few, many or a size class.

v_gene: TRBV27
d_gene: TRBD1
j_gene: TRBJ2-4
abundance: .
CDR3aa: CASSPRTGELHIQYF
CDR3nt: TGTGCCAGCAGTCCTAGGACAGGGGAACTCCACATTCAGTACTTC

v_gene: TRBV7-3
d_gene: .
j_gene: TRBJ1-1
abundance: .
CDR3aa: CASSPPTVMNTEAFF
CDR3nt: TGTGCCAGCAGCCCCCCGACAGTTATGAACACTGAAGCTTTCTTT

v_gene: TRBV5-1
d_gene: .
j_gene: TRBJ1-4
abundance: .
CDR3aa: CASSPYATNEKLFF
CDR3nt: TGCGCCAGCAGCCCCTATGCAACTAATGAAAAACTGTTTTTT

v_gene: TRBV7-9
d_gene: .
j_gene: TRBJ1-3
abundance: .
CDR3aa: CSSSLLVAGSISGNTIYF
CDR3nt: TGTTCCAGCAGCTTATTAGTTGCAGGGTCCATCTCTGGAAACACCATATATTTT

v_gene: TRBV4-3
d_gene: .
j_gene: TRBJ2-3
abundance: .
CDR3aa: CASSQEGRLQYF
CDR3nt: TGCGCCAGCAGCCAAGAGGGGAGACTTCAGTATTTT

v_gene: TRBV5-1
d_gene: .
j_gene: TRBJ2-5
abundance: .
CDR3aa: CASSPFLAQETQYF
CDR3nt: TGCGCCAGCAGTCCGTTTTTAGCTCAGGAGACCCAGTACTTC

v_gene: TRBV6-1
d_gene: .
j_gene: TRBJ2-2
abundance: once
CDR3aa: CASSEGTYSNTGELFF
CDR3nt: TGTGCCAGCAGTGAAGGTACCTACTCGAACACCGGGGAGCTGTTTTTT

v_gene: TRBV5-1
d_gene: TRBD1
j_gene: TRBJ1-2
abundance: .
CDR3aa: CASRTGEGYGYTF
CDR3nt: TGCGCCAGCAGGACAGGGGAGGGCTATGGCTACACCTTC

v_gene: TRBV18
d_gene: .
j_gene: TRBJ2-2
abundance: .
CDR3aa: CASSPLQATGELFF
CDR3nt: TGTGCCAGCTCACCACTCCAGGCCACCGGGGAGCTGTTTTTT

v_gene: TRBV2
d_gene: TRBD2
j_gene: TRBJ2-3
abundance: .
CDR3aa: CASRGPTSGGRGDTQYF
CDR3nt: TGTGCCAGCAGGGGACCGACTAGCGGGGGGCGGGGAGATACGCAGTATTTT

v_gene: TRBV2
d_gene: TRBD2
j_gene: TRBJ2-1
abundance: .
CDR3aa: CASSPWDYNNEQFF
CDR3nt: TGTGCCAGCAGTCCTTGGGACTATAACAATGAGCAGTTCTTC

v_gene: TRBV19
d_gene: TRBD2
j_gene: TRBJ2-1
abundance: .
CDR3aa: CASSIDLGLAGPYNEQFF
CDR3nt: TGTGCCAGTAGTATAGATCTTGGACTAGCGGGGCCATACAATGAGCAGTTCTTC

v_gene: TRBV28
d_gene: TRBD1
j_gene: TRBJ2-7
abundance: .
CDR3aa: CVSGQGPYEQYF
CDR3nt: TGTGTCTCGGGACAGGGCCCCTACGAGCAGTACTTC

v_gene: TRBV6-5
d_gene: TRBD1
j_gene: TRBJ1-6
abundance: .
CDR3aa: CASNTGTENSPLHF
CDR3nt: TGTGCCAGCAATACCGGGACAGAGAATTCACCCCTCCACTTT

v_gene: TRBV4-1
d_gene: .
j_gene: TRBJ1-4
abundance: few
CDR3aa: CASSRVGEKLFF
CDR3nt: TGCGCCAGCAGCCGGGTCGGGGAAAAACTGTTTTTT

v_gene: TRBV4-1
d_gene: TRBD1
j_gene: TRBJ1-5
abundance: .
CDR3aa: CASSLGQVSNQPQHF
CDR3nt: TGCGCCAGCAGTCTCGGACAGGTCAGCAATCAGCCCCAGCATTTT

v_gene: TRBV5-1
d_gene: TRBD1
j_gene: TRBJ2-7
abundance: .
CDR3aa: CASSLEGQGGYEQYF
CDR3nt: TGCGCCAGCAGCTTGGAAGGACAGGGTGGTTACGAGCAGTACTTC

v_gene: TRBV5-4
d_gene: TRBD1
j_gene: TRBJ2-6
abundance: once
CDR3aa: CASSLQGAGASVLTF
CDR3nt: TGTGCCAGCAGCCTACAGGGGGCTGGGGCCAGCGTCCTGACTTTC

v_gene: TRBV7-9
d_gene: .
j_gene: TRBJ2-5
abundance: .
CDR3aa: CASSLFPRGRETQYF
CDR3nt: TGTGCCAGCAGCTTATTCCCTCGGGGTCGGGAGACCCAGTACTTC

v_gene: TRBV28
d_gene: .
j_gene: TRBJ1-1
abundance: .
CDR3aa: CASSPAVGAFF
CDR3nt: TGTGCCAGCAGTCCCGCGGTGGGAGCTTTCTTT

v_gene: TRBV2
d_gene: .
j_gene: TRBJ2-2
abundance: once
CDR3aa: CASSVQGSTGELFF
CDR3nt: TGTGCCAGCAGTGTTCAGGGGAGCACCGGGGAGCTGTTTTTT

v_gene: TRBV27
d_gene: TRBD2
j_gene: TRBJ2-3
abundance: .
CDR3aa: CASSHQSPGGLATDTQYF
CDR3nt: TGTGCCAGCAGTCACCAGTCTCCGGGGGGACTAGCCACAGATACGCAGTATTTT

v_gene: TRBV5-6
d_gene: .
j_gene: TRBJ2-2
abundance: .
CDR3aa: CASSLDLNTGELFF
CDR3nt: TGTGCCAGCAGCTTGGATCTGAACACCGGGGAGCTGTTTTTT

v_gene: TRBV11-3
d_gene: .
j_gene: TRBJ2-2
abundance: .
CDR3aa: CASSSEPVAGELFF
CDR3nt: TGTGCCAGCAGCTCCGAGCCCGTGGCCGGGGAGCTGTTTTTT

v_gene: TRBV15
d_gene: TRBD1
j_gene: TRBJ1-5
abundance: .
CDR3aa: CATSRDSGQGDFGSNQPQHF
CDR3nt: TGTGCCACCAGCAGAGATTCGGGACAGGGTGATTTTGGGAGCAATCAGCCCCAGCATTTT

v_gene: TRBV7-9
d_gene: TRBD2
j_gene: TRBJ2-7
abundance: .
CDR3aa: CASSQFPASGYEQYF
CDR3nt: TGTGCCAGCAGCCAGTTCCCAGCTAGCGGTTACGAGCAGTACTTC

v_gene: TRBV28
d_gene: TRBD1
j_gene: TRBJ2-1
abundance: once
CDR3aa: CASSPRTGFDNEQFF
CDR3nt: TGTGCCAGCAGTCCGCGGACAGGCTTTGACAATGAGCAGTTCTTC

v_gene: TRBV6-5
d_gene: .
j_gene: TRBJ2-3
abundance: .
CDR3aa: CASSYSESTDTQYF
CDR3nt: TGTGCCAGCAGTTACTCGGAGAGCACAGATACGCAGTATTTT

v_gene: TRBV27
d_gene: TRBD1
j_gene: TRBJ2-7
abundance: once
CDR3aa: CASSPGQGRPYEQYF
CDR3nt: TGTGCCAGCAGCCCGGGACAGGGGAGGCCCTACGAGCAGTACTTC

v_gene: TRBV5-8
d_gene: .
j_gene: TRBJ1-1
abundance: .
CDR3aa: CASSLWGRAEAFF
CDR3nt: TGTGCCAGCAGCTTGTGGGGGAGGGCTGAAGCTTTCTTT

v_gene: TRBV11-2
d_gene: TRBD2
j_gene: TRBJ2-7
abundance: few
CDR3aa: CASSVGLAVAYEQYF
CDR3nt: TGTGCCAGCAGCGTCGGACTAGCGGTAGCCTACGAGCAGTACTTC

v_gene: TRBV5-4
d_gene: TRBD2
j_gene: TRBJ2-1
abundance: .
CDR3aa: CASSGGGPVYNEQFF
CDR3nt: TGTGCCAGCAGCGGCGGGGGTCCCGTATACAATGAGCAGTTCTTC

v_gene: TRBV19
d_gene: TRBD1
j_gene: TRBJ2-6
abundance: .
CDR3aa: CASWTGVGGASVLTF
CDR3nt: TGTGCCAGCTGGACAGGGGTGGGTGGGGCCAGCGTCCTGACTTTC

v_gene: TRBV11-2
d_gene: .
j_gene: TRBJ2-7
abundance: few
CDR3aa: CASSLRTSYEQYF
CDR3nt: TGTGCCAGCAGCTTACGAACTAGCTACGAGCAGTACTTC

v_gene: TRBV5-1
d_gene: TRBD2
j_gene: TRBJ2-5
abundance: .
CDR3aa: CASSLNRRGGAETQYF
CDR3nt: TGCGCCAGCAGCTTGAATCGGCGGGGGGGCGCAGAGACCCAGTACTTC

v_gene: TRBV18
d_gene: TRBD2
j_gene: TRBJ2-1
abundance: .
CDR3aa: CASSPFASGGAKPYNEQFF
CDR3nt: TGTGCCAGCTCACCATTCGCTAGCGGGGGGGCCAAACCCTACAATGAGCAGTTCTTC

v_gene: TRBV4-3
d_gene: .
j_gene: TRBJ2-2
abundance: .
CDR3aa: CASSQGGTGELFF
CDR3nt: TGCGCCAGCAGCCAGGGGGGCACCGGGGAGCTGTTTTTT

v_gene: TRBV7-2
d_gene: .
j_gene: TRBJ1-3
abundance: .
CDR3aa: CASSPIASSGNTIYF
CDR3nt: TGTGCCAGCAGTCCGATCGCCAGCTCTGGAAACACCATATATTTT

v_gene: TRBV27
d_gene: TRBD2
j_gene: TRBJ2-2
abundance: .
CDR3aa: CASTGAAGANTGELFF
CDR3nt: TGTGCCAGCACCGGAGCGGCGGGGGCGAACACCGGGGAGCTGTTTTTT

v_gene: TRBV2
d_gene: TRBD1
j_gene: TRBJ2-7
abundance: .
CDR3aa: CASRGQGTHEQYF
CDR3nt: TGTGCCAGCAGGGGACAGGGGACCCACGAGCAGTACTTC

v_gene: TRBV7-8
d_gene: TRBD1
j_gene: TRBJ2-6
abundance: few
CDR3aa: CASSLMAQGASVLTF
CDR3nt: TGTGCCAGCAGCTTAATGGCGCAGGGGGCCAGCGTCCTGACTTTC

v_gene: TRBV28
d_gene: .
j_gene: TRBJ2-3
abundance: .
CDR3aa: CASSPIRFTDTQYF
CDR3nt: TGTGCCAGCAGTCCAATCCGGTTCACAGATACGCAGTATTTT

v_gene: TRBV27
d_gene: .
j_gene: TRBJ1-1
abundance: once
CDR3aa: CASSFGGVAMNTEAFF
CDR3nt: TGTGCCAGCAGTTTTGGAGGGGTGGCGATGAACACTGAAGCTTTCTTT

v_gene: TRBV4-1
d_gene: TRBD1
j_gene: TRBJ1-2
abundance: .
CDR3aa: CASSHAHRGGYTF
CDR3nt: TGCGCCAGCAGCCACGCTCACAGGGGGGGCTACACCTTC

v_gene: TRBV7-8
d_gene: .
j_gene: TRBJ2-2
abundance: .
CDR3aa: CASSLLFRDTGELFF
CDR3nt: TGTGCCAGCAGCTTATTGTTTCGGGACACCGGGGAGCTGTTTTTT

v_gene: TRBV5-1
d_gene: .
j_gene: TRBJ2-5
abundance: .
CDR3aa: CASSLEGVTLETQYF
CDR3nt: TGCGCCAGCAGCTTGGAAGGGGTCACGCTAGAGACCCAGTACTTC

v_gene: TRBV6-4
d_gene: .
j_gene: TRBJ1-1
abundance: .
CDR3aa: CASSQIRGTEAFF
CDR3nt: TGTGCCAGCAGTCAAATCAGGGGAACTGAAGCTTTCTTT

v_gene: TRBV10-3
d_gene: .
j_gene: TRBJ2-7
abundance: once
CDR3aa: CAISARGGQYEQYF
CDR3nt: TGTGCCATCAGTGCCCGAGGCGGTCAATACGAGCAGTACTTC

v_gene: TRBV30
d_gene: TRBD1
j_gene: TRBJ1-3
abundance: .
CDR3aa: CAWSVGQGNTIYF
CDR3nt: TGTGCCTGGAGTGTTGGACAGGGCAACACCATATATTTT

v_gene: TRBV5-1
d_gene: TRBD1
j_gene: TRBJ1-6
abundance: .
CDR3aa: CASSQRQGGSPLHF
CDR3nt: TGCGCCAGCAGCCAAAGACAGGGTGGTTCACCCCTCCACTTT

v_gene: TRBV28
d_gene: .
j_gene: TRBJ1-5
abundance: .
CDR3aa: CASRRWTRGSNQPQHF
CDR3nt: TGTGCCAGCAGACGCTGGACCAGGGGTAGCAATCAGCCCCAGCATTTT

v_gene: TRBV5-6
d_gene: .
j_gene: TRBJ1-2
abundance: .
CDR3aa: CASSGGILNYGYTF
CDR3nt: TGTGCCAGCAGCGGCGGGATTCTTAACTATGGCTACACCTTC

v_gene: TRBV10-2
d_gene: .
j_gene: TRBJ1-1
abundance: few
CDR3aa: CASSESGPGFTEAFF
CDR3nt: TGCGCCAGCAGTGAGTCAGGCCCAGGGTTCACTGAAGCTTTCTTT